This T cell receptor beta chain was sequenced for a study of T cell repertoires and HLA-DP antigens. Across the whole study: One alloantigen had roughly nine groove amino acid differences from self, the other one.

Produced via immunoSEQ multiplex PCR; TCRdb's table is partial and in-frame only. The sample carries about 73,000 clones, just under 80% recorded once. On this clone: Its antigen is currently unknown.

The material sequenced was CD4+ T cells from PBMCs. The TCR was taken from a man in his fifties or sixties in good health and CMV-seronegative.

The CDR3 region is CASRKDRGRETQYF. In DNA, the CDR3 is TGCGCCAGCAGAAAAGACAGGGGGCGGGAGACCCAGTACTTC. The chain couples TRBV5-1 to TRBJ2-5, with TRBD1 identical over 10 bases. Trimming at V came to 5 bases and at J to 5 bases, leaving 6 bases not matched to a gene. The CDR3 consists of 14 residues. Germline CDR1 and CDR2: SGHRS and YFSETQ.